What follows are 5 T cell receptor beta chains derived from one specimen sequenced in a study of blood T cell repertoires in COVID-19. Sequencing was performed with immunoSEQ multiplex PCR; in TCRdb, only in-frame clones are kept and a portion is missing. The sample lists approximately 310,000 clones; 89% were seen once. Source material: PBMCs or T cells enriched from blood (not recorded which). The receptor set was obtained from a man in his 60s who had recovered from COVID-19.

CDR3 sequence reads: CASSTSGFTDTQYF. CDR3 DNA sequence: TGTGCCAGTAGTACGAGCGGGTTCACAGATACGCAGTATTTT. The chain is built from TRBV19 and TRBJ2-3, with a possible D match to TRBD2 (6 bases). Trimming removed 4 bases from V and 2 bases from J, with 10 bases in between. This CDR3 region has 14 residues. Per germline, CDR1 LNHDA and CDR2 SQIVND (reference sequence).

CDR3 sequence (DNA): TGTGCCAGCAGTTTCAGGGTCGGGCAGCCCCAGCATTTT. Its translation is CASSFRVGQPQHF. The chain carries TRBV27 and TRBJ1-5; a possible D gene is TRBD1 (5 bases). Trimming cost V 3 bases and J 7 bases, with 10 bases left between them. Germline V gene data show CDR1 as MNHEY and CDR2 as SMNVEV (reference sequence). This CDR3 is 13 amino acids long.

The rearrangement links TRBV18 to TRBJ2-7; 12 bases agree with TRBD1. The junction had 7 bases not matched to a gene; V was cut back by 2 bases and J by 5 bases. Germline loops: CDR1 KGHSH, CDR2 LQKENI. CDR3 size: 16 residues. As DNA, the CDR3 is TGTGCCAGCTCACCAAGCGCTGGGACAGGGGGCGACGAGCAGTACTTC. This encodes CASSPSAGTGGDEQYF.

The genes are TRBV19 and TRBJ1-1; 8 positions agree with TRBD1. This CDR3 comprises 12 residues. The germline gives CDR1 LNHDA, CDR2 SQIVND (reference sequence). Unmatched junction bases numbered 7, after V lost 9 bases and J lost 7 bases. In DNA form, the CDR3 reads TGTGCCAGCGGAGGACAGGGCAATGAAGCTTTCTTT. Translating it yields CASGGQGNEAFF.

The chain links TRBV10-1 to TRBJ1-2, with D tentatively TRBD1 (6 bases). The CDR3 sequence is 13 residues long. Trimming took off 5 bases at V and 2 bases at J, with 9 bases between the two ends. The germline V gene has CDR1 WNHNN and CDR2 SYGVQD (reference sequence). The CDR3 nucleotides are TGCGCCAGCAGTCAAGACAGGAACTATGGCTACACCTTC. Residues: CASSQDRNYGYTF.